This TCR beta chain was recovered during a study of technical replicates of blood from several donors. V was trimmed by 3 bases and J by 2 bases, leaving 17 bases between them. The CDR3 totals 17 residues. CDR1 SSHAT and CDR2 FNYEAQ come from the germline V gene (reference sequence). TCRdb's table, derived via immunoSEQ multiplex PCR, lists solely in-frame clones and lacks some. The sample comprises about 74,000 clones, 95% of which are singletons, and approximately 0.25% rests with the top ten. This sequence was found in a human donor in good health. The V and J genes are TRBV7-7 and TRBJ1-5, with D possibly matching TRBD1 (6 bases). Material: T cells isolated from PBMCs. The CDR3 loop reads CASSFRDKHNGNQPQHF. Written as DNA, the CDR3 is TGTGCCAGCAGCTTCCGGGACAAACATAACGGCAATCAGCCCCAGCATTTT.